The rows below give T cell receptor beta chains drawn from one sample of a study of blood T cell repertoires in COVID-19. TCRdb keeps only in-frame clones here, not all; method: immunoSEQ multiplex PCR. The sample carries about 530,000 clones, approximately 91% recorded once. Input material: peripheral blood. These receptors came from a woman aged 45 to 65 with COVID-19, enrolled during active disease. CDR3s include the opening cysteine and the closing phenylalanine or tryptophan. D genes are given only for firm matches. For some rows the clone size is stated as once, few or many, or as a class when expanded; others skip it.

D: TRBD1; V: TRBV5-4; size: -; J: TRBJ2-3; CDR3: CASSLAGTGPLPRDTQYF; DNA: TGTGCCAGCAGCTTGGCCGGGACAGGGCCCCTACCAAGGGATACGCAGTATTTT
D: TRBD2; V: TRBV7-7; size: -; J: TRBJ2-1; CDR3: CASSLVLAGGEQFF; DNA: TGTGCCAGCAGCTTAGTGTTAGCCGGGGGGGAGCAGTTCTTC
D: TRBD1; V: TRBV6-6; size: -; J: TRBJ1-1; CDR3: CASRQGDDEAFF; DNA: TGTGCCAGTCGACAGGGGGACGATGAAGCTTTCTTT
D: -; V: TRBV18; size: -; J: TRBJ2-6; CDR3: CASSLLRHGSGANVLTF; DNA: TGTGCCAGCTCACTTCTTAGGCACGGGTCTGGGGCCAACGTCCTGACTTTC
D: -; V: TRBV28; size: -; J: TRBJ1-4; CDR3: CASSFGGNEKLFF; DNA: TGTGCCAGCAGTTTCGGGGGAAATGAAAAACTGTTTTTT
D: -; V: TRBV29-1; size: -; J: TRBJ1-1; CDR3: CSVTQEDDTEAFF; DNA: TGCAGCGTTACTCAAGAGGATGACACTGAAGCTTTCTTT
D: TRBD1; V: TRBV24-1; size: -; J: TRBJ1-2; CDR3: CATSEGGLGYTF; DNA: TGTGCCACCTCTGAAGGGGGCTTGGGCTACACCTTC
D: -; V: TRBV6-1; size: -; J: TRBJ1-1; CDR3: CASSERSRGIEAFF; DNA: TGTGCCAGCAGTGAACGGAGCAGGGGTATTGAAGCTTTCTTT
D: -; V: TRBV5-6; size: -; J: TRBJ2-1; CDR3: CASSLRGVPYNEQFF; DNA: TGTGCCAGCAGCTTGCGGGGTGTACCATACAATGAGCAGTTCTTC
D: TRBD1; V: TRBV19; size: -; J: TRBJ2-7; CDR3: CASSPYSGTEVRQYF; DNA: TGTGCCAGTAGTCCTTACTCCGGGACAGAGGTTCGGCAGTACTTC
D: TRBD1; V: TRBV5-4; size: -; J: TRBJ1-6; CDR3: CASSRDSPSPLHF; DNA: TGTGCCAGCAGCCGGGACAGCCCGTCACCCCTCCACTTT
D: -; V: TRBV3-1/TRBV3-2; size: -; J: TRBJ2-2; CDR3: CASSQSSGQIGELFF; DNA: TGTGCCAGCAGCCAAAGTTCCGGACAGATCGGGGAGCTGTTTTTT
D: -; V: TRBV5-4; size: -; J: TRBJ1-3; CDR3: CASSPTGLSGNTIYF; DNA: TGTGCCAGCAGCCCGACAGGTCTCTCTGGAAACACCATATATTTT
D: TRBD1; V: TRBV5-1; size: -; J: TRBJ1-4; CDR3: CASSLDKGASHEKLFF; DNA: TGCGCCAGCAGCTTGGACAAGGGGGCCTCTCATGAAAAACTGTTTTTT
D: -; V: TRBV2; size: -; J: TRBJ1-2; CDR3: CASTGWVNYGYTF; DNA: TGTGCCAGCACAGGGTGGGTAAACTATGGCTACACTTTC
D: TRBD2; V: TRBV5-6; size: -; J: TRBJ2-5; CDR3: CASSPGGETQYF; DNA: TGTGCCAGCAGCCCGGGAGGGGAGACCCAGTACTTC
D: -; V: TRBV7-9; size: -; J: TRBJ2-1; CDR3: CASSLQGNEQFF; DNA: TGTGCCAGCAGCTTACAGGGCAATGAGCAGTTCTTC
D: TRBD1; V: TRBV14; size: -; J: TRBJ2-7; CDR3: CASSHPDRPPGWSSYEQYF; DNA: TGTGCCAGCAGCCATCCGGACAGGCCACCGGGCTGGAGCTCCTACGAGCAGTACTTC
D: TRBD1; V: TRBV2; size: few; J: TRBJ1-5; CDR3: CASSSARTGGNQPQHF; DNA: TGTGCCAGCAGCTCCGCCCGGACAGGGGGCAATCAGCCCCAGCATTTT
D: -; V: TRBV11-1; size: -; J: TRBJ2-5; CDR3: CASSSRDWIETQYF; DNA: TGTGCCAGCAGCAGCCGGGACTGGATAGAGACCCAGTACTTC
D: -; V: TRBV4-1; size: -; J: TRBJ1-2; CDR3: CASSQVIYSNYGYTF; DNA: TGCGCCAGCAGCCAAGTAATCTACAGTAACTATGGCTACACCTTC
D: -; V: TRBV9; size: -; J: TRBJ1-1; CDR3: CASSVEKTLRGTQAEAFF; DNA: TGTGCCAGCAGCGTAGAGAAAACCCTCCGAGGGACTCAGGCTGAAGCTTTCTTT
D: TRBD2; V: TRBV2; size: -; J: TRBJ2-3; CDR3: CASTSGSTDTQYF; DNA: TGTGCCAGTACTAGCGGAAGCACAGATACGCAGTATTTT
D: -; V: TRBV28; size: few; J: TRBJ1-5; CDR3: CASRPYSRNQPQHF; DNA: TGTGCCAGCAGACCTTACAGTAGAAATCAGCCCCAGCATTTT
D: -; V: TRBV5-1; size: -; J: TRBJ1-2; CDR3: CASSLTKTGLDGYTF; DNA: TGCGCCAGCAGCTTGACCAAGACAGGATTGGATGGCTACACCTTC
D: -; V: TRBV4-1; size: -; J: TRBJ2-3; CDR3: CASSQGLGRGTQYF; DNA: TGCGCCAGCAGCCAAGGACTAGGACGAGGTACGCAGTATTTT
D: TRBD1; V: TRBV18; size: -; J: TRBJ1-4; CDR3: CASSLNRGENEKLFF; DNA: TGTGCCAGCTCACTCAACAGGGGGGAGAATGAAAAACTGTTTTTT
D: -; V: TRBV4-1; size: -; J: TRBJ2-2; CDR3: CASSQRGNTGELFF; DNA: TGCGCCAGCAGCCAACGAGGGAACACCGGGGAGCTGTTTTTT
D: -; V: TRBV28; size: -; J: TRBJ1-2; CDR3: CASSRGDNNYGYTF; DNA: TGTGCCAGCAGCCGGGGGGACAATAACTATGGCTACACCTTC
D: -; V: TRBV1; size: once; J: TRBJ1-4; CDR3: CTSSQDDRDEESGAEKLFF; DNA: TGCACCAGCAGCCAAGATGATCGTGATGAGGAATCCGGCGCGGAAAAACTGTTTTTT
D: TRBD2; V: TRBV27; size: -; J: TRBJ2-5; CDR3: CASSLSLAGGLGTQYF; DNA: TGTGCCAGCAGTTTATCCTTAGCGGGGGGGCTTGGGACCCAGTACTTC
D: -; V: TRBV2; size: -; J: TRBJ1-2; CDR3: CASSERTRGGYGYTF; DNA: TGTGCCAGCAGTGAAAGGACGAGAGGAGGCTATGGCTACACCTTC
D: -; V: TRBV29-1; size: -; J: TRBJ1-1; CDR3: CSVVGHQGPTEAFF; DNA: TGCAGCGTTGTCGGGCATCAGGGGCCGACTGAAGCTTTCTTT
D: -; V: TRBV10-3; size: -; J: TRBJ1-1; CDR3: CAIRADTSMNTEAFF; DNA: TGTGCCATCCGTGCGGACACAAGCATGAACACTGAAGCTTTCTTT
D: TRBD1; V: TRBV5-4; size: -; J: TRBJ1-1; CDR3: CASSLDRDTEAFF; DNA: TGTGCCAGCAGCCTCGACAGGGACACTGAAGCTTTCTTT
D: -; V: TRBV5-1; size: -; J: TRBJ1-4; CDR3: CASSWGSGGSEKLFF; DNA: TGCGCCAGCAGTTGGGGATCCGGGGGGAGTGAAAAACTGTTTTTT
D: TRBD2; V: TRBV11-1; size: -; J: TRBJ2-4; CDR3: CASSLGLASKNIQYF; DNA: TGTGCCAGCAGCTTGGGACTAGCTTCCAAAAACATTCAGTACTTC
D: TRBD1; V: TRBV28; size: -; J: TRBJ1-5; CDR3: CASNRQGGNQPQHF; DNA: TGTGCCAGCAACCGACAGGGGGGCAATCAGCCCCAGCATTTT
D: -; V: TRBV6-5; size: -; J: TRBJ1-2; CDR3: CASKEGTGGYTF; DNA: TGTGCCAGCAAGGAGGGGACCGGTGGCTACACCTTC
D: TRBD1; V: TRBV2; size: -; J: TRBJ2-1; CDR3: CASTASGQGEQFF; DNA: TGTGCCAGCACCGCATCCGGACAGGGCGAGCAGTTCTTC
D: TRBD1; V: TRBV5-1; size: -; J: TRBJ2-5; CDR3: CASSLGGQGGQETQYF; DNA: TGCGCCAGCAGCTTGGGGGGACAGGGTGGTCAAGAGACCCAGTACTTC
D: TRBD2; V: TRBV6-5; size: -; J: TRBJ2-3; CDR3: CASSSPTSGGKDTQYF; DNA: TGTGCCAGCAGTTCCCCGACTAGCGGGGGGAAAGATACGCAGTATTTT
D: TRBD1; V: TRBV6-5; size: -; J: TRBJ2-7; CDR3: CASSYSPGGLYEQYF; DNA: TGTGCCAGCAGTTACTCCCCAGGGGGATTATACGAGCAGTACTTC
D: -; V: TRBV5-5; size: -; J: TRBJ1-5; CDR3: CASSFTTDQPQHF; DNA: TGTGCCAGCAGCTTTACGACAGACCAGCCCCAGCATTTT
D: TRBD1; V: TRBV5-6; size: -; J: TRBJ1-2; CDR3: CASSWETGKLHGYTF; DNA: TGTGCCAGCAGCTGGGAGACAGGGAAATTACATGGCTACACCTTC
D: -; V: TRBV6-5; size: -; J: TRBJ2-1; CDR3: CASGRTYNEQFF; DNA: TGTGCCAGCGGGAGGACCTACAATGAGCAGTTCTTC
D: TRBD1; V: TRBV4-1; size: -; J: TRBJ2-1; CDR3: CASSQDGNRGNEQFF; DNA: TGCGCCAGCAGCCAAGACGGGAACAGGGGCAATGAGCAGTTCTTC
D: -; V: TRBV6-1; size: few; J: TRBJ1-5; CDR3: CASSESMGQGPQHF; DNA: TGTGCCAGCAGTGAAAGTATGGGGCAAGGGCCCCAGCATTTT
D: -; V: TRBV2; size: -; J: TRBJ1-1; CDR3: CASQTDTEAFF; DNA: TGTGCCAGCCAGACAGACACTGAAGCTTTCTTT
D: -; V: TRBV30; size: -; J: TRBJ2-7; CDR3: CAWSSRVWASYEQYF; DNA: TGTGCCTGGAGTTCCAGGGTTTGGGCCTCCTACGAGCAGTACTTC